A selection of T cell receptor beta chains follows, all from one sample in a study of vaccination effects on CD4 cells after COVID-19. For these TCRs, the target antigens are not known. Repertoires were generated with immunoSEQ multiplex PCR, while TCRdb's copy carries only in-frame clones and drops some. The sample holds tens of thousands of clones, around 77% seen once. Sequencing was performed on CD4+ T cells from PBMCs cultured without peptide, taken before COVID-19 vaccination. The receptor source for this set is a human donor who received a COVID-19 vaccine. CDR3s include the opening cysteine and the closing phenylalanine or tryptophan. D genes are given only for firm matches. The listing skips clone size in some rows; elsewhere it reads once, few, many or a size class.

j_call v_call d_call clone_size cdr3_aa cdr3_nt
TRBJ2-3 TRBV4-3 TRBD2 - CASSQDPSGADTQYF TGCGCCAGCAGCCAAGATCCTAGCGGGGCAGATACGCAGTATTTT
TRBJ2-3 TRBV7-2 - - CASGVSRTDTQYF TGTGCCAGCGGCGTATCACGCACAGATACGCAGTATTTT
TRBJ1-3 TRBV27 - - CASSLSFQAAGNTIYF TGTGCCAGCAGTTTATCGTTCCAGGCGGCTGGAAACACCATATATTTT
TRBJ1-5 TRBV12-3/TRBV12-4 - - CASTGSGEQPQHF TGTGCCAGCACTGGGTCAGGGGAGCAGCCCCAGCATTTT
TRBJ1-5 TRBV30 - - CAWSVGNSNQPQHF TGTGCCTGGAGTGTGGGAAATAGCAATCAGCCCCAGCATTTT
TRBJ2-1 TRBV28 TRBD2 - CASGFGGGNEQFF TGTGCCAGCGGTTTTGGGGGGGGCAATGAGCAGTTCTTC
TRBJ1-4 TRBV4-3 - - CASSQEGKGEKLFF TGCGCCAGCAGCCAAGAAGGGAAGGGTGAAAAACTGTTTTTT
TRBJ1-2 TRBV12-3/TRBV12-4 - medium-sized CASRFASASGYTF TGTGCCAGCAGATTTGCTAGCGCTAGCGGCTACACCTTC
TRBJ1-1 TRBV30 TRBD1 - CAWSNRGWTEAFF TGTGCCTGGAGTAACAGGGGCTGGACTGAAGCTTTCTTT
TRBJ2-4 TRBV4-3 - - CASSQGSGVAKNIQYF TGCGCCAGCAGCCAAGGGTCGGGAGTTGCCAAAAACATTCAGTACTTC
TRBJ2-3 TRBV24-1 - - CATSGVPTGLLADTQYF TGTGCCACCAGTGGGGTCCCTACAGGGCTACTGGCAGATACGCAGTATTTT
TRBJ2-3 TRBV7-2 TRBD2 few CASSLGSGAPYF TGTGCCAGCAGCTTAGGTAGCGGGGCCCCGTATTTT
TRBJ1-2 TRBV27 TRBD1 - CASSTTGVDLRVNYGYTF TGTGCCAGCAGTACGACAGGGGTGGATCTTAGGGTGAACTATGGCTACACCTTC
TRBJ2-6 TRBV5-1 - - CASGDSSGANVLTF TGCGCCAGCGGTGACAGTTCTGGGGCCAACGTCCTGACTTTC
TRBJ1-2 TRBV3-1/TRBV3-2 - - CASSQGTGYTF TGTGCCAGCAGCCAAGGTACTGGCTACACCTTC
TRBJ2-4 TRBV7-9 TRBD1 - CASSLAGTGHIQYF TGTGCCAGCAGCTTAGCCGGGACAGGGCACATTCAGTACTTC
TRBJ1-3 TRBV18 - - CASSPWDVSGNTIYF TGTGCCAGCTCACCTTGGGACGTTTCTGGAAACACCATATATTTT
TRBJ2-1 TRBV12-3/TRBV12-4 - once CASSLLHEQFF TGTGCCAGCAGTTTATTACATGAGCAGTTCTTC
TRBJ2-1 TRBV9 - - CASSVRDSRNEQFF TGTGCCAGCAGCGTTCGAGATTCCCGCAATGAGCAGTTCTTC
TRBJ1-5 TRBV7-9 TRBD1 - CASSLGKTGNSNQPQHF TGTGCCAGCAGCTTAGGCAAGACAGGGAACAGCAATCAGCCCCAGCATTTT
TRBJ1-2 TRBV6-6 TRBD1 - CASSYSTGAYGYTF TGTGCCAGCAGTTATTCGACAGGGGCCTATGGCTACACCTTC
TRBJ2-3 TRBV19 - - CASSRAGQPGTDTQYF TGTGCCAGTAGTCGGGCAGGCCAACCAGGCACAGATACGCAGTATTTT
TRBJ1-3 TRBV7-9 - - CASRSGDRGTDGNTIYF TGTGCCAGCAGATCAGGAGACCGGGGTACGGATGGAAACACCATATATTTT
TRBJ2-1 TRBV5-1 TRBD2 - CASSWVGGISYNEQFF TGCGCCAGCAGCTGGGTGGGGGGGATCTCCTACAATGAGCAGTTCTTC
TRBJ2-5 TRBV14 - - CASSRGLQETQYF TGTGCCAGCAGCCGGGGGCTACAAGAGACCCAGTACTTC
TRBJ2-2 TRBV7-3 - - CASSLTLAAGELFF TGTGCCAGCAGCTTAACATTGGCGGCCGGGGAGCTGTTTTTT
TRBJ1-3 TRBV30 - few CAWSVGNSGNTIYF TGTGCCTGGAGTGTTGGTAATTCTGGAAACACCATATATTTT
TRBJ1-3 TRBV6-1 - - CASSEASRNTIYF TGTGCCAGCAGTGAAGCCTCTCGAAACACCATATATTTT
TRBJ2-1 TRBV7-3 TRBD1 - CASSLGNRGNEQFF TGTGCCAGCAGCTTAGGTAACAGGGGGAATGAGCAGTTCTTC
TRBJ1-3 TRBV23-1 - - CARGVSGNTIYF TGCGCCAGGGGGGTATCTGGAAACACCATATATTTT
TRBJ1-6 TRBV18 TRBD1 - CASSETGANSPLHF TGTGCCAGCTCAGAGACAGGGGCCAATTCACCCCTCCACTTT
TRBJ2-2 TRBV2 - - CASMSVGGAGELFF TGTGCCAGCATGTCGGTGGGGGGAGCCGGGGAGCTGTTTTTT
TRBJ1-2 TRBV18 TRBD1 - CASSPTGRNYTF TGTGCCAGCTCACCGACAGGGAGGAACTACACCTTC